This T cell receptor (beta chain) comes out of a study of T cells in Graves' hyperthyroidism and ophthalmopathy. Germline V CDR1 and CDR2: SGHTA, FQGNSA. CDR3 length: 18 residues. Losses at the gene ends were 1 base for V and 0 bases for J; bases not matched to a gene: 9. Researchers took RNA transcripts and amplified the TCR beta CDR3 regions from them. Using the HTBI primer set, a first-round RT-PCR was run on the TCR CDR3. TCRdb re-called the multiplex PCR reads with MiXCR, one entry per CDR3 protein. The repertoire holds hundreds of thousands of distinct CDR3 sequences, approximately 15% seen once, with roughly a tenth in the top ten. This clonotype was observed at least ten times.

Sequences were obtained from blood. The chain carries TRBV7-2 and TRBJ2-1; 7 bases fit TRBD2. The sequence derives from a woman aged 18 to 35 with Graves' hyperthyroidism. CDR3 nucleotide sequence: TGTGCCAGCAGCTTAGAGGTTCTAGCGGCTAGCTCCTACAATGAGCAGTTCTTC. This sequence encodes CASSLEVLAASSYNEQFF.